This T cell receptor beta chain was obtained from a study of T cell responses to AZD1222 COVID-19 vaccine (dated by TCRdb to the early 2020s). About the study as a whole: Because spike-specific TCR depth and breadth did not differ between the two schedules, AZD1222 recipients who got a second dose at roughly 4 weeks were pooled with those who got a second dose at roughly 12 weeks. Enrollment into the trials was organized by age into subgroups of 18-55, 56-69 and 70-plus years, and those subgroups contained approximately 150, 30 and 60 TCR-sequenced participants, respectively. TCR sequencing was performed for about 250 trial participants, of whom approximately 200 were given two doses of AZD1222 and around 25 were given two doses of MenACWY control vaccine.

The investigation overall reported the following: Conclusions about previously exposed vaccinees were limited because only a handful of AZD1222 recipients were SARS-CoV-2 seropositive at baseline. The vaccine-associated CD4 TCRs covered the entire spike protein, and the dominant responses fell in regions 160-218 and 743-854. Participants were mostly white British and included more females than males, and it was suggested by the authors that clonal diversity may have been underestimated. A significant rise in spike-specific TCR breadth and depth was observed after two AZD1222 doses relative to day 0 and relative to MenACWY recipients. In the small 56-69-year group, the increase in depth fell short of significance, most likely because of low power. No day 14 peak-response samples were available, so repertoires were characterized only after the peak T cell response. Epitopes outside the regions mutated in the B.1.351 and B.1.1.7 variants were reportedly recognized by nearly half of the unique spike-specific TCRs.

V and J are truncated by 1 base and 2 bases respectively, leaving an intervening sequence of 14 bases. The cysteine opens and the phenylalanine closes a CDR3 of 16 amino acids. The CDR3 DNA has 48 bases and is translated from base 1. In the germline V gene (reference sequence), CDR1 corresponds to LNHNV and CDR2 to YYDKDF. The time point label, as the study defines it: baseline before first vaccination. Samples from vaccinated people were obtained from the UK trials COV001 and COV002, which included a single-blind randomized controlled phase 2/3 trial of AZD1222 (ChAdOx1 nCoV-19) in healthy adults. Trial participant PBMC samples were collected at day 0 and day 28 after the second dose for TCRbeta chain sequencing. This clone was recorded once. Which antigen it targets is not known. No much larger clone exists at a distance of one base, and base qualities are not known. The CDR3 regions of human TCRbeta chains were subjected to immunosequencing. The original methods were these. TCRs in the repertoires were matched against a reference library of SARS-CoV-2-specific TCRs that had been generated with the MIRA antigen-specificity platform. Breadth was defined as the fraction of unique TCRs that were SARS-CoV-2-associated, and depth was defined as the fraction of total T cells that were SARS-CoV-2-associated. Each spike-specific TCR was assigned to its reactive spike region and to a CD4 or CD8 class using the MIRA data. Log10-transformed breadth and depth values were compared by one-way ANOVA with Sidak's multiple comparisons tests. What TCRdb holds here is the immuneACCESS table cut down to in-frame rearrangements. Part of the clones is not present; checked against another copy, under half of the missing clones reflect an unresolved V gene, and the others are unexplained. V and J calls and clone size are copied from that table; D and trimming were computed from the DNA. This sample holds 84,000 or so clones; 75% to 90% were observed only once. Of the sample, approximately 30% is held by the ten largest clones.

The chain is encoded by TRBV15 joined to TRBJ1-2; possibly the D gene is TRBD1, per 6 matching bases. This TCR derives from an adult in good health. The specimen comprised peripheral blood, sampled on day 0 of AZD1222 vaccination. CDR3 sequence: CATSRGGSQGNYGYTF. The sequenced DNA is TGTGCCACCAGCAGAGGGGGTTCACAGGGCAACTATGGCTACACCTTC. The CDR3, completed at both ends by the reference TRBV15 and TRBJ1-2 genes, gives the full variable domain DAMVIQNPRYQVTQFGKPVTLSCSQTLNHNVMYWYQQKSSQAPKLLFHYYDKDFNNEADTPDNFQSRRPNTSFCFLDIRSPGLGDTAMYLCATSRGGSQGNYGYTFGSGTRLTVV.